One sample yielded the 23 T cell receptor beta chains listed below, sequenced in a study of T cells in Graves' hyperthyroidism and ophthalmopathy. RNA transcripts gave rise to amplified TCR beta CDR3 regions. RT-PCR in the first round (using the HTBI primer set) targeted the TCR CDR3. TCRdb re-derived calls from the multiplex PCR reads in MiXCR, one entry per CDR3 protein. The sample consists of about 530,000 distinct CDR3 sequences, 17% of them appearing once. The sample comprised blood. Receptors were obtained from a woman aged 18-29 years with Graves' ophthalmopathy.

V gene TRBV28 combines with J gene TRBJ2-1; 15 nucleotides align to TRBD2. The CDR3 contains 14 residues. Germline V gene lookup returns CDR1 MDHEN and CDR2 SYDVKM. J lost 10 bases, V lost 2 bases, and 0 bases had no gene match. CDR3 protein: CASSLGTSGGEQFF. In DNA, the CDR3 is TGTGCCAGCAGTTTAGGGACTAGCGGGGGGGAGCAGTTCTTC.

With regard to this clonotype: This may come from a read error, since a much larger clone is one base off. This sequence joins TRBV5-8 and TRBJ2-7; TRBD2 aligns across 7 bases. The CDR3 loop spans 16 amino acids. Germline V gives CDR1 SGHTS, CDR2 YDEGEE. DNA for the CDR3: TGCGCCAGCAGCTCGCCCCTAGCGGTGAACCCCTACGAGCAGTACTTC. Translating gives CASSSPLAVNPYEQYF.

To note about this clonotype: Just one base apart from a much larger clone, this may be a read error. The CDR3 is CAMDLAANTGELFF. In nucleotides, the CDR3 is TGTGCCATGGACCTAGCGGCCAACACCGGGGAGCTGTTTTTT. The rearrangement links TRBV28 to TRBJ2-2; 7 nucleotides line up with TRBD2. The CDR3 extends over 14 amino acids. Trimming at V came to 10 bases and at J to 2 bases, leaving 7 bases not matched to a gene. The germline CDR1 and CDR2 sequences are MDHEN and SYDVKM. The full variable domain, its missing parts supplied by reference TRBV28 and TRBJ2-2, is DVKVTQSSRYLVKRTGEKVFLECVQDMDHENMFWYRQDPGLGLRLIYFSYDVKMKEKGDIPEGYSVSREKKERFSLILESASTNQTSMYLCAMDLAANTGELFFGEGSRLTVL.

There are a few counts of this clonotype. This chain links TRBV20-1 with TRBJ2-5, with D unclear. The V and J ends lost 1 base and 0 bases respectively, with 6 bases between them. The CDR3 runs 13 residues. Germline CDR1 and CDR2: DFQATT and SNEGSKA (reference sequence). CDR3 sequence reads: CSARVRYQETQYF. The CDR3 nucleotides are TGCAGTGCTAGAGTTAGGTACCAAGAGACCCAGTACTTC.

The chain carries TRBV12-3 or TRBV12-4 and TRBJ2-2; no reliable D call. V was trimmed by 6 bases and J by 0 bases, leaving 11 bases between them. This CDR3 has 15 amino acids. As DNA, the CDR3 is TGTGCCAGCAGAAGCACGTTCGCGAACACCGGGGAGCTGTTTTTT. It specifies CASRSTFANTGELFF.

This clonotype has ten or more counts. The V gene is TRBV3-1, the J gene TRBJ2-2; D unresolved. Between the trimmed V and J ends, which lost 1 base and 7 bases, there was a span of 7 bases. The V gene's germline CDR1 is LGHDT and CDR2 YNNKEL (reference sequence). This CDR3 has 13 amino acids. The CDR3 loop is CASSQGGRGELFF. Here the CDR3 DNA reads TGTGCCAGCAGCCAAGGAGGTCGCGGGGAGCTGTTTTTT.

This clonotype was detected many times. The rearrangement links TRBV12-3 or TRBV12-4 to TRBJ1-2, with D possibly TRBD1 on 5 matching bases. Trimming left V 5 bases short and J 0 bases short, with 7 bases between. The CDR3 has 13 residues. CDR3 amino acids: CASSKGPNYGYTF. CDR3 DNA sequence: TGTGCCAGCAGTAAGGGGCCTAACTATGGCTACACCTTC.

This clonotype has at least ten counts. The V and J genes are TRBV7-2 and TRBJ2-6, with TRBD1 as a possible D gene (6 bases). V lost 5 bases to trimming and J lost 0 bases, with 11 bases between them. CDR3 length equals 16 residues. Germline V lookup: CDR1 SGHTA, CDR2 FQGNSA. The DNA of the CDR3 is TGTGCCAGCAGCCGGACAGCCTACTCTGGGGCCAACGTCCTGACTTTC. Translation: CASSRTAYSGANVLTF.

With regard to this clonotype: The conserved phenylalanine or tryptophan normally closing the CDR3 is absent here, so this likely arose from a read error. The genes are TRBV6-4 and TRBJ2-1; 7 bases agree with TRBD2. The CDR3 consists of 13 residues. Germline values: CDR1 MRHNA, CDR2 SNTAGT. V lost 3 bases and J lost 5; bases outside the gene matches: 1. The CDR3 loop reads CASSDGTNNEQFL. CDR3 in DNA: TGTGCCAGCAGTGATGGGACTAACAATGAGCAGTTCCTC.

The sample holds a few counts of this clonotype. The J gene is TRBJ2-7, the V gene TRBV4-1; a weak D match, TRBD1 (6 bases). Germline V gene data show CDR1 as MGHRA and CDR2 as YSYEKL. The CDR3 sequence is 18 residues long. The V gene lost 4 bases and the J gene lost 1 base, with 23 bases spanning the gap. For the CDR3, the DNA is TGCGCCAGCAGCCTCTATCACCTTCAGGGGAGAATGTCCTACGAGCAGTACTTC. This codes for CASSLYHLQGRMSYEQYF.

This clonotype has a handful of counts. The rearrangement uses TRBV10-3 and TRBJ1-1, with a possible D match to TRBD1 (6 bases). Trimming pared 11 bases from V and 8 bases from J, leaving 15 bases between. Germline V lookup: CDR1 ENHRY, CDR2 SYGVKD. The CDR3 length is 11 residues. CDR3 amino acids: CASGAGAEAFF. In nucleotides, the CDR3 is TGTGCCTCGGGGGCGGGGGCGGAAGCTTTCTTT.

V usage is TRBV19 and J usage is TRBJ1-1; TRBD1 aligns across 9 bases. Germline V gives CDR1 LNHDA, CDR2 SQIVND (reference sequence). J was trimmed by 5 bases and V by 3 bases; bases with no gene match: 7. The CDR3 consists of 15 residues. The CDR3 nucleotides read TGTGCCAGTAGTATTGTCCCCGACAGGGGGACTGAAGCTTTCTTT. Translated: CASSIVPDRGTEAFF.

This clonotype was counted many times. V is TRBV13 and J is TRBJ2-5; D not resolved. The CDR3 extends over 13 amino acids. The V end lost 5 bases, the J end lost 7 bases, and 14 bases lay between the germline ends. Germline V gives CDR1 PRHDT, CDR2 FYEKMQ (reference sequence). CDR3 bases: TGTGCCAGCAGCCTTCGTGAGGACGGGACCCAGTACTTC. This sequence encodes CASSLREDGTQYF.

This clonotype was found many times. Here the CDR3 DNA reads TGTGCCAGCAGTGAACAAGTGGGGACAGGGTCCGCAGATACGCAGTATTTT. This encodes CASSEQVGTGSADTQYF. The chain employs TRBV6-1 and TRBJ2-3; 9 nucleotides agree with TRBD1. CDR3 length: 17 residues. After removal of 2 bases from V and 4 bases from J, the junction contained 10 bases not matched to a gene. The V gene's germline CDR1 is MNHNS and CDR2 SASEGT.

CDR3 DNA: TGCAGTGCTAGAGATTTTTGGCAGGGGGTCGATAGAATAGACAATCAGCCCCAGCATTTT. Residues: CSARDFWQGVDRIDNQPQHF. This rearrangement joins TRBV20-1 to TRBJ1-5; 7 bases agree with TRBD1. CDR3 length: 20 amino acids. V lost 0 bases, J lost 3 bases, and 20 bases stayed unmatched. Germline V gene lookup returns CDR1 DFQATT and CDR2 SNEGSKA (reference sequence).

In its sample, this clonotype was seen a few times. This chain links TRBV27 with TRBJ1-2; the D is unclear. CDR1 is MNHEY, CDR2 SMNVEV, per germline (reference sequence). This CDR3 is 13 amino acids long. V was pared by 5 bases and J by 6 bases, with 13 bases between. The CDR3 region has the DNA TGTGCCAGCAGTCGTAGGGCAGGTGATGGCTACACCTTC. Residues: CASSRRAGDGYTF.

The table lists this clonotype with many counts. The chain joins TRBV11-2 to TRBJ1-1, with D tentatively TRBD1 (5 bases). The CDR3 totals 14 residues. Between the trimmed V and J ends, which lost 1 base and 11 bases, there was a span of 17 bases. CDR1 and CDR2 from the germline V gene are SGHAT and FQNNGV. The CDR3 DNA follows: TGTGCCAGCAGCTTAGCCACCTCTCCGGGGGAGGCTTTCTTT. Its translation is CASSLATSPGEAFF.

This clonotype was seen more than once but under ten times. The chain couples TRBV20-1 to TRBJ1-6, with D unresolved. This CDR3 contains 14 residues. From germline, CDR1 is DFQATT and CDR2 SNEGSKA (reference sequence). The V gene lost 5 bases and the J gene lost 2 bases, with 10 bases spanning the gap. The CDR3 region is CSARLGPYNSPLHF. Here the CDR3 DNA reads TGCAGTGCTCGGCTTGGCCCCTATAATTCACCCCTCCACTTT.

Only a few counts were recorded for this clonotype. The chain carries TRBV6-1 and TRBJ2-7, with 7 nucleotides matching TRBD2. The CDR3 runs to 16 residues. Germline CDR1 is MNHNS and CDR2 is SASEGT. Losses at the gene ends were 5 bases for V and 5 bases for J; bases not matched to a gene: 15. The CDR3 protein is CASSPQLAGVGNEQYF. In nucleotides, the CDR3 is TGTGCCAGCAGTCCCCAATTGGCGGGAGTGGGTAACGAGCAGTACTTC.

This clonotype came up a few times. The chain recombines TRBV15 with TRBJ1-4; D is possibly TRBD1 (5 bases). The germline V gene has CDR1 LNHNV and CDR2 YYDKDF (reference sequence). V was pared by 2 bases and J by 4 bases, with 14 bases between. This CDR3 contains 16 residues. CDR3 sequence (DNA): TGTGCCACCAGCAGAAATCGACAGCTATTTAATGAAAAACTGTTTTTT. Translation: CATSRNRQLFNEKLFF.

The genes are TRBV19 and TRBJ1-2; D gene unclear. This CDR3 contains 15 residues. Trimming stripped 3 bases from V and 4 bases from J, with 15 bases between. CDR1 is LNHDA, CDR2 SQIVND, per germline (reference sequence). CDR3 sequence reads: CASSMFEAISYGYTF. The DNA for the CDR3 is TGTGCCAGTAGTATGTTTGAAGCGATTTCCTATGGCTACACCTTC.

This clonotype was detected only a few times. The genes are TRBV7-6 and TRBJ2-1; D possibly corresponds to TRBD2 (5 bases). The CDR3 is 15 residues long. The germline V and J ends were trimmed by 1 base and 6 bases, with 13 bases remaining between them. CDR1 SGHVS and CDR2 FNYEAQ come from the germline V gene. The CDR3: CASSLERAARNEQFF. The CDR3 coding sequence is TGTGCCAGCAGCTTAGAGAGGGCAGCTCGCAATGAGCAGTTCTTC.

This clonotype showed up many times. V gene TRBV28 combines with J gene TRBJ2-1; possibly TRBD2 for D (6 bases). This CDR3 is 14 amino acids long. Deletions cut 2 bases from V and 7 bases from J, with 12 bases between. The V gene's germline CDR1 is MDHEN and CDR2 SYDVKM. The CDR3 DNA follows: TGTGCCAGCAGTTTACGGGACTCCGGGAATGAGCAGTTCTTC. It specifies CASSLRDSGNEQFF.